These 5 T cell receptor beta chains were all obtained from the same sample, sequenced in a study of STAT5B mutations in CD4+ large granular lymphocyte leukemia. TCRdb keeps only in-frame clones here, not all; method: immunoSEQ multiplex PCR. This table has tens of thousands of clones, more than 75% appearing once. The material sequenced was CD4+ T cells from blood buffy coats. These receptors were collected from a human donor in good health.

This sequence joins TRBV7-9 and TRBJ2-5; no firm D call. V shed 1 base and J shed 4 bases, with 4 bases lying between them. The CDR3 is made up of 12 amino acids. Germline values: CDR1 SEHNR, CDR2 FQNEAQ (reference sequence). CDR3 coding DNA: TGTGCCAGCAGCTTAGTGGGAGAGACCCAGTACTTC. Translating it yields CASSLVGETQYF.

The CDR3 DNA follows: TGTGCCCGCGGGGACTTCACAGATACGCAGTATTTT. Encoded protein: CARGDFTDTQYF. J is TRBJ2-3 and V is TRBV30; possibly TRBD2 for D (6 bases). Trimming took 8 bases from V and 2 from J, leaving 11 bases between them. The length of the CDR3 is 12 residues. In germline, CDR1 is GTSNPN, CDR2 SVGIG (reference sequence). Combining the CDR3 with reference TRBV30 and TRBJ2-3 gives the whole variable domain SQTIHQWPATLVQPVGSPLSLECTVEGTSNPNLYWYRQAAGRGLQLLFYSVGIGQISSEVPQNLSASRPQDRQFILSSKKLLLSDSGFYLCARGDFTDTQYFGPGTRLTVL.

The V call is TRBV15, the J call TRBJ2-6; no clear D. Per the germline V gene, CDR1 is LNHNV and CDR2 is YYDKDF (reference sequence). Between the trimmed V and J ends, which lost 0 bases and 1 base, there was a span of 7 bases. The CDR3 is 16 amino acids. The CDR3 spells CATSREWASGANVLTF. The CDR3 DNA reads TGTGCCACCAGCAGAGAATGGGCGTCTGGGGCCAACGTCCTGACTTTC.

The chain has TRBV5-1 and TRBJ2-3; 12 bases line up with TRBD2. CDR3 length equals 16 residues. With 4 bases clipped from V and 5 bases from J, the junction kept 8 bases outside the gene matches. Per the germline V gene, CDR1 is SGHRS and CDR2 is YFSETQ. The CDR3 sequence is CASSPQTSGSGDTQYF. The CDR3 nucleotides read TGCGCCAGCAGCCCCCAGACTAGCGGGAGTGGAGATACGCAGTATTTT.

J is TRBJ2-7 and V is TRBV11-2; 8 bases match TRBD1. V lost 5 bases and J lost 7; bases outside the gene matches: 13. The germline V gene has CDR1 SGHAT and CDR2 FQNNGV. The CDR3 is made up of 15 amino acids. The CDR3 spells CASSRGFQGAWEQYF. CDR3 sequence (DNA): TGTGCCAGCAGCCGTGGGTTCCAGGGGGCTTGGGAGCAGTACTTC. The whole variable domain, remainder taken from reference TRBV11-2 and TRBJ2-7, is EAGVAQSPRYKIIEKRQSVAFWCNPISGHATLYWYQQILGQGPKLLIQFQNNGVVDDSQLPKDRFSAERLKGVDSTLKIQPAKLEDSAVYLCASSRGFQGAWEQYFGPGTRLTVT.